The clone carrying this TCR beta chain was detected only a few times. Its antigen is undetermined. Healthy Caucasians alone served as donors. The data were obtained in a study of identical twins. The CDR3 has 13 residues. V dropped 2 bases and J dropped 3 bases, with 8 bases sitting between them. Germline V lookup: CDR1 MNHEY, CDR2 SVGEGT. Study-level results: Partial confounding of zero-insertion analyses by invariant MAIT and iNKT cells was possible. Abundant cord blood beta clonotypes carried fewer insertions; memory repertoires showed none.

Template switching supplied a universal primer site; unique molecular identifiers were carried on the cDNA. TCRdb called the 5' RACE reads again in MiXCR, with one record for every CDR3 protein. This table has approximately 630,000 distinct CDR3 sequences, about 7.6% appearing once. These data also formed part of another study, on yellow fever vaccine responses in identical twins.

The sequencing sample was made of PBMCs. The V gene is TRBV6-2 or TRBV6-3, the J gene TRBJ2-7; D gene unclear. This clonotype was sampled from a woman aged 18-29 years in good health. CDR3 amino acids: CASSYLPHYEQYF. The CDR3 nucleotides are TGTGCCAGCAGTTACCTCCCCCACTACGAGCAGTACTTC.